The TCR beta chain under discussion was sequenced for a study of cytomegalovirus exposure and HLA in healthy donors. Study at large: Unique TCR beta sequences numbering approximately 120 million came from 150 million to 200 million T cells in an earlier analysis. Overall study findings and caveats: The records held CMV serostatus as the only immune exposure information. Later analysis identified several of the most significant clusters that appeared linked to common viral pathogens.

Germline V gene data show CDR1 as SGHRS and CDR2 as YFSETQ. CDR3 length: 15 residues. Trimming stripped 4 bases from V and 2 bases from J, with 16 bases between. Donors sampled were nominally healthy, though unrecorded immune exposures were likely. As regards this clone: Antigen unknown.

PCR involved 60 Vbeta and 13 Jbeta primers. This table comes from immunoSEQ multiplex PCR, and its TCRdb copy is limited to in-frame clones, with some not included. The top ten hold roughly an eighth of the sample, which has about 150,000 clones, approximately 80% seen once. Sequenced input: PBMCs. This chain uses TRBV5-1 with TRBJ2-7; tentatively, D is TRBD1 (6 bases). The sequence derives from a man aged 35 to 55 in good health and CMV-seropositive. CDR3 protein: CASSLTGRETYEQYF. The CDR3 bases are TGCGCCAGCAGCCTGACAGGTAGGGAAACCTACGAGCAGTACTTC.